The rows below give T cell receptor beta chains drawn from one sample of a study of graft-versus-host responses after intestinal transplantation. TCRdb's copy holds only in-frame clones and misses some; the assay was immunoSEQ multiplex PCR. The repertoire has about 120,000 clones, approximately 95% of them found once; the top ten carry 0.095% to 0.15%. For these TCRs, the target antigens are not known. The sample was unstimulated CD4+ T cells sorted from spleen or lymph node cells, taken before intestinal transplant. These receptors were collected from a human donor who received an intestinal transplant. CDR3s include the opening cysteine and the closing phenylalanine or tryptophan. A D gene is named only where the DNA matches it firmly. Where a row states a size, it is once, few, many or the class of an expanded clone; other rows omit it.

TRBV7-8,NA,TRBJ2-3,TRBD2,CASRFAPSGRDIPDTQYF,TGTGCCAGCAGATTTGCGCCTAGCGGGAGAGACATCCCAGATACGCAGTATTTT
TRBV19,NA,TRBJ1-1,TRBD1,CASSIGTGTEAFF,TGTGCCAGTAGTATAGGGACAGGGACTGAAGCTTTCTTT
TRBV29-1,NA,TRBJ2-3,TRBD2,CSVGTSGTDTQYF,TGCAGCGTCGGGACTAGCGGCACAGATACGCAGTATTTT
TRBV11-2,NA,TRBJ2-7,NA,CASSLSGFSSYEQYF,TGTGCCAGCAGCTTAAGCGGGTTTAGCTCCTACGAGCAGTACTTC
TRBV30,NA,TRBJ1-5,NA,CAWSMGGLSNQPQHF,TGTGCCTGGAGTATGGGGGGGCTTAGCAATCAGCCCCAGCATTTT
TRBV28,NA,TRBJ1-5,NA,CASSLTRQVLNQPQHF,TGTGCCAGCAGTCTAACCCGACAGGTCCTTAACCAGCCCCAGCATTTT
TRBV19,once,TRBJ1-2,NA,CASSIARPNYGYTF,TGTGCCAGTAGTATAGCAAGGCCAAACTATGGCTACACCTTC
TRBV9,once,TRBJ2-5,NA,CASSVAGGLRETQYF,TGTGCCAGCAGCGTAGCGGGGGGCCTTAGGGAGACCCAGTACTTC
TRBV11-1,NA,TRBJ2-7,NA,CASSPALTDSEQYF,TGTGCCAGCAGCCCAGCATTGACGGACTCCGAGCAGTACTTC
TRBV5-1,NA,TRBJ1-1,NA,CASSLGEGTEAFF,TGCGCCAGCAGCTTGGGGGAAGGAACTGAAGCTTTCTTT
TRBV6-1,NA,TRBJ1-3,NA,CASSDGRTGNTIYF,TGTGCCAGCAGTGACGGCAGAACCGGAAACACCATATATTTT
TRBV28,NA,TRBJ1-2,NA,CASSLGDRPGYTF,TGTGCCAGCAGTTTAGGGGACCGTCCAGGCTACACCTTC
TRBV30,few,TRBJ1-2,NA,CASRTATWNYGYTF,TGTGCCTCACGGACGGCTACTTGGAACTATGGCTACACCTTC
TRBV7-6,NA,TRBJ2-1,TRBD1,CASSLAGTGNEQFF,TGTGCCAGCAGCTTAGCAGGGACAGGGAATGAGCAGTTCTTC
TRBV5-1,NA,TRBJ2-7,NA,CASSLEGYRFYEQYF,TGCGCCAGCAGCTTGGAGGGCTACAGGTTCTACGAGCAGTACTTC
TRBV7-2,NA,TRBJ2-2,NA,CASSSRDTNTGELFF,TGTGCCAGCAGCTCCCGGGACACCAACACCGGGGAGCTGTTTTTT
TRBV13,NA,TRBJ2-1,NA,CASSPPVRHEQFF,TGTGCCAGCAGCCCCCCCGTTCGGCATGAGCAGTTCTTC
TRBV6-5,NA,TRBJ2-7,NA,CASRSYLGYEQYF,TGTGCCAGCAGGTCCTACTTAGGCTACGAGCAGTACTTC
TRBV5-1,NA,TRBJ2-7,NA,CASSRTEGPYEQYF,TGCGCCAGCAGTAGGACGGAGGGGCCCTACGAGCAGTACTTC
TRBV18,NA,TRBJ2-1,TRBD1,CASSPGQSNEQFF,TGTGCCAGCTCACCGGGACAGTCGAATGAGCAGTTCTTC
TRBV5-4,NA,TRBJ2-5,TRBD1,CASLGQGGETQYF,TGTGCCAGCTTGGGACAGGGGGGTGAGACCCAGTACTTC
TRBV5-4,NA,TRBJ2-1,NA,CASSLGLAEQFF,TGTGCCAGCAGCTTAGGGCTAGCGGAGCAGTTCTTC
TRBV6-1,NA,TRBJ2-7,NA,CASRREYTYEQYF,TGTGCCAGCAGACGGGAGTACACCTACGAGCAGTACTTC
TRBV5-1,few,TRBJ1-2,NA,CASRIEGSGYTF,TGCGCCAGCCGTATTGAGGGATCGGGCTACACCTTC
TRBV5-1,NA,TRBJ2-3,NA,CASSWTVRSDTQYF,TGCGCCAGCAGCTGGACGGTACGGTCGGATACGCAGTATTTT
TRBV11-3,NA,TRBJ2-1,TRBD1,CASSRQGAGNEQFF,TGTGCCAGCAGCAGACAGGGGGCCGGTAATGAGCAGTTCTTC
TRBV28,NA,TRBJ1-5,NA,CASSLPRGGQPQHF,TGTGCCAGCAGTCTCCCCAGGGGAGGCCAGCCCCAGCATTTT
TRBV2,NA,TRBJ2-7,TRBD2,CASSEASSILAGEQYF,TGTGCCAGCAGTGAGGCGTCCTCTATCCTAGCGGGCGAGCAGTACTTC
TRBV7-3,NA,TRBJ2-5,TRBD2,CASSSTGLQETQYF,TGTGCCAGCAGCTCAACGGGACTACAAGAGACCCAGTACTTC
TRBV19,NA,TRBJ1-5,NA,CASSGAGVVSNSNQPQHF,TGTGCCAGTAGTGGAGCAGGGGTCGTGTCGAATAGCAATCAGCCCCAGCATTTT